Below, one T cell receptor beta chain is given with its context. The sample comes from a study of CD8 T cells in Susac syndrome. Germline V gene lookup returns CDR1 SQVTM and CDR2 ANQGSEA. V gave up 3 bases and J gave up 2 bases, with 11 bases separating them. This CDR3 is built from 14 residues. RNA amounts of roughly 0.45 to 1 ug underwent reverse transcription with random hexamers. MiXCR was run by TCRdb on the immunoSEQ multiplex PCR reads, yielding one entry per CDR3 protein. The sample holds 250,000 to 300,000 distinct CDR3 sequences, approximately 90% seen once. This chain joins TRBV29-1 and TRBJ2-1; either TRBD1 or TRBD2 may fit D (5 bases each). The sequence was collected from a human donor with multiple sclerosis. The sequencing input was CD8+ T cells from PBMCs. CDR3 loop: CSVEGDVPYNEQFF. In DNA form, the CDR3 reads TGCAGCGTTGAGGGGGATGTACCCTACAATGAGCAGTTCTTC.